The T cell receptor beta chain under discussion was sequenced for a study of blood T cell repertoires in COVID-19. Original processing methods: Estimation of nucleated cell counts relied on the amplification of reference gene primers. Method: immunoSEQ multiplex PCR; TCRdb's copy keeps in-frame clones and lacks some. V, J and clone size reflect that table, while D and trimming were determined from the DNA. The top ten hold 0.8% to 1% of the sample, which has under 550,000 clones, around nine tenths seen once. Patients in Seattle were enrolled during active infection, then followed longitudinally. Sequences were obtained from peripheral blood. The TCR comes from a man aged 18 to 30 with COVID-19, enrolled during active disease.

Here the CDR3 DNA reads TGTGCCAGCAGCTTGTGGGGACAGGGAGGGGTAGATGAGCAGTTCTTC. Its protein is CASSLWGQGGVDEQFF. V usage is TRBV5-6 and J usage is TRBJ2-1; 9 nucleotides line up with TRBD1. In germline, CDR1 is SGHDT, CDR2 YYEEEE. The CDR3 contains 16 residues. V gave up 1 base and J gave up 8 bases; unmatched junction bases: 10.